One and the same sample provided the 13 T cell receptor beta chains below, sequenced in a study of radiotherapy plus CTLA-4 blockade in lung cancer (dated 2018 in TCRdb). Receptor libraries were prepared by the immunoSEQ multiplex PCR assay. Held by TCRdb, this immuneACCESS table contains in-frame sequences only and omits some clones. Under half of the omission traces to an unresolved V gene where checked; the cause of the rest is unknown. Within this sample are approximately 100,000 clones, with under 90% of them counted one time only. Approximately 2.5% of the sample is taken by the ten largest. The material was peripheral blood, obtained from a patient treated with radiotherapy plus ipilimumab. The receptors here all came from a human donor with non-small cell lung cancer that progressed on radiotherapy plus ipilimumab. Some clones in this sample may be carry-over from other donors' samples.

CDR3 nucleotide sequence: TGTGCCAGCTCCTCGAAGCGGGGGGGTAGGACAGATACGCAGTATTTT. It encodes CASSSKRGGRTDTQYF. The chain couples TRBV6-6 to TRBJ2-3; 10 bases agree with TRBD2. There are 16 residues in the CDR3. J gave up 3 bases and V 8 bases, and 11 bases lay outside the gene matches. Germline loops: CDR1 MNHNY, CDR2 SVGAGI (reference sequence).

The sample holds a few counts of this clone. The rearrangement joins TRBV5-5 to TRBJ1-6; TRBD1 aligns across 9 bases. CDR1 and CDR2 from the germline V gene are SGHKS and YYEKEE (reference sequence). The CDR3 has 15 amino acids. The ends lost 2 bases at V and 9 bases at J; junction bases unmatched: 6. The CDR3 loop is CASSFYRDRASPLHF. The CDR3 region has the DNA TGTGCCAGCAGCTTTTACCGGGACAGGGCTTCACCCCTCCACTTT.

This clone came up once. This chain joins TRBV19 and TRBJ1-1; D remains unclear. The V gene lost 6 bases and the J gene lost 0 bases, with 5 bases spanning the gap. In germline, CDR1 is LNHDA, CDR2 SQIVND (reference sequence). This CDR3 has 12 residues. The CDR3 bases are TGTGCCAGTAGCTATATGAACACTGAAGCTTTCTTT. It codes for CASSYMNTEAFF.

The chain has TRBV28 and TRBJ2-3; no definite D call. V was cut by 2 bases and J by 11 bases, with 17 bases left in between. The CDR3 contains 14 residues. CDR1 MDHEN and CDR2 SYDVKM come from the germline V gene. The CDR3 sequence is CASSLGNKIPVQYF. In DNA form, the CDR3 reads TGTGCCAGCAGTTTAGGGAACAAAATTCCCGTGCAGTATTTT.

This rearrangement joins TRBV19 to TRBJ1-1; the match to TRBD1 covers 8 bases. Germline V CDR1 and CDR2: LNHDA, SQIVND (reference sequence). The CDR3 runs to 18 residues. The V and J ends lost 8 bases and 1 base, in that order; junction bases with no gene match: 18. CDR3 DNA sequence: TGTGCCAGTCGTACTCGATACTTCCAGGGGGCGCGGAACACTGAAGCTTTCTTT. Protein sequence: CASRTRYFQGARNTEAFF.

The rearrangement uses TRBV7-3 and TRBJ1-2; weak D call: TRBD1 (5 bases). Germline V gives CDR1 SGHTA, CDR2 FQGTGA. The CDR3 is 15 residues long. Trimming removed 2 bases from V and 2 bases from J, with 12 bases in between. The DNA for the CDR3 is TGTGCCAGCAGCTTAGCAGGACAAGCGAACTATGGCTACACCTTC. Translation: CASSLAGQANYGYTF.

CDR3 DNA: TGTGCCAGCAGCTTTGCCGTTCGTTCATACAGTCCCGGGACTTTCGGGGAAAAACTGTTTTTT. Translation: CASSFAVRSYSPGTFGEKLFF. The chain links TRBV12-1 to TRBJ1-4. TRBV12-1 is described as a pseudogene. This CDR3 region has 21 residues.

This CDR3 is CASSQDTGSGNTIYF. The CDR3 nucleotides are TGCGCCAGCAGCCAAGATACAGGCTCTGGAAACACCATATATTTT. V gene TRBV4-3 combines with J gene TRBJ1-3, with D possibly matching TRBD1 (5 bases). The V gene's germline CDR1 is LGHNA and CDR2 YSLEER. The V and J ends lost 0 bases and 0 bases respectively, with 6 bases between them. This CDR3 spans 15 amino acids.

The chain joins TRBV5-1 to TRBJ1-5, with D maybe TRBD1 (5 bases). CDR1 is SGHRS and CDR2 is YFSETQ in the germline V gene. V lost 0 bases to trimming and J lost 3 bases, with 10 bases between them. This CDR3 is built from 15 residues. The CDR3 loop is CASSLDGGNNQPQHF. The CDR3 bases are TGCGCCAGCAGCTTGGATGGGGGAAACAATCAGCCCCAGCATTTT.

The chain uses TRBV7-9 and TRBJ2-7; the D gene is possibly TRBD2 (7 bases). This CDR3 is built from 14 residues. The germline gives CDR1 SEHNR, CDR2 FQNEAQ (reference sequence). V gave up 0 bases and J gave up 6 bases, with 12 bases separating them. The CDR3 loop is CASSLAGGPTEQYF. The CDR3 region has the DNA TGTGCCAGCAGCTTAGCGGGGGGGCCAACCGAGCAGTACTTC.

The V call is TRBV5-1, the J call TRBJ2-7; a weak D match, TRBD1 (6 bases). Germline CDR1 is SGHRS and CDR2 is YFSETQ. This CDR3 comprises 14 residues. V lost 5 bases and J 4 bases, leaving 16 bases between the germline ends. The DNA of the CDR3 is TGCGCCAGCAGTCCACAGGGTTTTGTTTACGAGCAGTACTTC. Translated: CASSPQGFVYEQYF.

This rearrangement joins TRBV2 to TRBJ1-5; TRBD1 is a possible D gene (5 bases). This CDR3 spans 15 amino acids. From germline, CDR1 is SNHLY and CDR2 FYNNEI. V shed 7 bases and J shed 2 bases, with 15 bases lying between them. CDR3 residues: CASTNGRGGNQPQHF. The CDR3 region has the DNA TGTGCCAGCACCAACGGGAGGGGAGGCAATCAGCCCCAGCATTTT.

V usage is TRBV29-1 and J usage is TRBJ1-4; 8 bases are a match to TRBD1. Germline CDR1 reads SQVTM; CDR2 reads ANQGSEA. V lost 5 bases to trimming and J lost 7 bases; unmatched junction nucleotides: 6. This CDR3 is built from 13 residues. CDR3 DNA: TGCAGCGTTTCAGGACAGGGTAGTGAAAAACTGTTTTTT. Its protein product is CSVSGQGSEKLFF. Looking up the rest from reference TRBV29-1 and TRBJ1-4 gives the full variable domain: SAVISQKPSRDICQRGTSLTIQCQVDSQVTMMFWYRQQPGQSLTLIATANQGSEATYESGFVIDKFPISRPNLTFSTLTVSNMSPEDSSIYLCSVSGQGSEKLFFGSGTQLSVL.